A selection of T cell receptor beta chains follows, all from one sample in a study of T cell responses to AZD1222 COVID-19 vaccine. The method was immunoSEQ multiplex PCR; TCRdb's version includes in-frame clones alone and lacks a portion of them. This sample carries some 180,000 clones, 80% to 95% of them seen once, and the ten largest clones take over 1.5%. The sample was peripheral blood, taken 28 days after the second AZD1222 dose. The receptors were sampled from an adult who received the AZD1222 COVID-19 vaccine. Both conserved end residues are part of each CDR3. A D gene is named only where the DNA matches it firmly.

j_gene: TRBJ1-1
d_gene: -
v_gene: TRBV5-1
CDR3nt: TGCGCCAGCAGCTTGGTCGACAGGATGAACACTGAAGCTTTCTTT
CDR3aa: CASSLVDRMNTEAFF

j_gene: TRBJ1-2
d_gene: TRBD1
v_gene: TRBV9
CDR3nt: TGTGCCAGCAGCGCACCAGACAGGGGGAACTATGGCTACACCTTC
CDR3aa: CASSAPDRGNYGYTF

j_gene: TRBJ1-2
d_gene: TRBD1
v_gene: TRBV24-1
CDR3nt: TGTGCCACCAGTGATCCCGACAGGGGAAGCTATGGCTACACCTTC
CDR3aa: CATSDPDRGSYGYTF

j_gene: TRBJ1-2
d_gene: -
v_gene: TRBV4-3
CDR3nt: TGCGCCAGCAGCCAAGATAATACAGGGAACTATGGCTACACCTTC
CDR3aa: CASSQDNTGNYGYTF

j_gene: TRBJ2-2
d_gene: -
v_gene: TRBV18
CDR3nt: TGTGCCAGCTCATCAGGACAAAACACCGGGGAGCTGTTTTTT
CDR3aa: CASSSGQNTGELFF

j_gene: TRBJ1-5
d_gene: -
v_gene: TRBV2
CDR3nt: TGTGCCAGCAGTGTGAAGGGGAGAGGCAATCAGCCCCAGCATTTT
CDR3aa: CASSVKGRGNQPQHF

j_gene: TRBJ2-2
d_gene: TRBD1
v_gene: TRBV18
CDR3nt: TGTGCCAGCTCGCCACAGGGGGTGACCGGGGAGCTGTTTTTT
CDR3aa: CASSPQGVTGELFF

j_gene: TRBJ2-7
d_gene: -
v_gene: TRBV5-1
CDR3nt: TGCGCCAGCAGTCCCGGGACCGCCTCCTACGAGCAGTACTTC
CDR3aa: CASSPGTASYEQYF

j_gene: TRBJ2-1
d_gene: TRBD2
v_gene: TRBV11-1
CDR3nt: TGTGCCAGCAGACGAAGCGGGAGGAAAAACAATGAGCAGTTCTTC
CDR3aa: CASRRSGRKNNEQFF

j_gene: TRBJ2-1
d_gene: TRBD1
v_gene: TRBV2
CDR3nt: TGTGCCAGCAGTAGACAGGGGGGGGCCAATGAGCAGTTCTTC
CDR3aa: CASSRQGGANEQFF

j_gene: TRBJ1-6
d_gene: -
v_gene: TRBV5-1
CDR3nt: TGCGCCAGCAGCTCCGGGAACATTAATTCACCCCTCCACTTT
CDR3aa: CASSSGNINSPLHF

j_gene: TRBJ2-7
d_gene: -
v_gene: TRBV7-9
CDR3nt: TGTGCCAGCAGCCCCAAGGGCCCCTACGAGCAGTACTTC
CDR3aa: CASSPKGPYEQYF

j_gene: TRBJ1-4
d_gene: TRBD1
v_gene: TRBV19
CDR3nt: TGTGCCAGTAGTTCGGACAGGGGCCGAACTAATGAAAAACTGTTTTTT
CDR3aa: CASSSDRGRTNEKLFF

j_gene: TRBJ2-1
d_gene: TRBD1
v_gene: TRBV12-3/TRBV12-4
CDR3nt: TGTGCCAGCAGTCGACAGGGTACTGAGCAGTTCTTC
CDR3aa: CASSRQGTEQFF

j_gene: TRBJ1-1
d_gene: -
v_gene: TRBV12-3/TRBV12-4
CDR3nt: TGTGCCAGCAGTTCCGCACGGAACACTGAAGCTTTCTTT
CDR3aa: CASSSARNTEAFF

j_gene: TRBJ2-3
d_gene: -
v_gene: TRBV30
CDR3nt: TGTGCCTGGAGTGTAGGGGCTGGCACAGATACGCAGTATTTT
CDR3aa: CAWSVGAGTDTQYF

j_gene: TRBJ2-6
d_gene: -
v_gene: TRBV5-1
CDR3nt: TGCGCCAGCAGCCCCGTGGGTCCCAGCTCTGGGGCCAACGTCCTGACTTTC
CDR3aa: CASSPVGPSSGANVLTF